These 19 T cell receptor beta chains share one sample of origin, sequenced in a study of blood T cell repertoires in COVID-19. Repertoires were generated with immunoSEQ multiplex PCR, while TCRdb's copy carries only in-frame clones and drops some. Of 360,000 or so clones detected, roughly 80% appear once; the ten largest clones hold less than 6%. Sample: PBMCs or T cells enriched from blood (not recorded which). The receptors here all came from a woman between 50 and 59 years old who had recovered from COVID-19.

The CDR3 sequence is CASSLGTGHADTQYF. DNA of the CDR3: TGTGCCAGCAGCTTAGGGACAGGCCATGCAGATACGCAGTATTTT. The chain joins TRBV7-6 to TRBJ2-3; 7 bases match TRBD1. The germline V gene encodes CDR1 SGHVS and CDR2 FNYEAQ. This CDR3 spans 15 amino acids. V trimming: 1 base; J trimming: 4 bases; junction bases outside the gene matches: 5.

The chain couples TRBV19 to TRBJ1-1, with D hard to call. This CDR3 contains 13 residues. Germline lookup yields CDR1 LNHDA and CDR2 SQIVND (reference sequence). V lost 7 bases and J lost 1, with 10 bases in between. As DNA, the CDR3 is TGTGCCAGTAATTACAGAACGAACACTGAAGCTTTCTTT. Its translation: CASNYRTNTEAFF. Complete variable domain (other parts from reference TRBV19 and TRBJ1-1): DGGITQSPKYLFRKEGQNVTLSCEQNLNHDAMYWYRQDPGQGLRLIYYSQIVNDFQKGDIAEGYSVSREKKESFPLTVTSAQKNPTAFYLCASNYRTNTEAFFGQGTRLTVV.

This clone came up once. The rearrangement uses TRBV4-3 and TRBJ1-3, with a tentative D call TRBD1 (5 bases). V was pared by 0 bases and J by 0 bases, with 9 bases between. This CDR3 comprises 16 residues. CDR1 and CDR2 from the germline V gene are LGHNA and YSLEER. The chain's CDR3 is CASSQDRRGSGNTIYF. The CDR3 DNA sequence: TGCGCCAGCAGCCAAGATAGAAGGGGCTCTGGAAACACCATATATTTT.

V usage is TRBV30 and J usage is TRBJ1-6; 8 bases line up with TRBD1. Per germline, CDR1 GTSNPN and CDR2 SVGIG (reference sequence). This CDR3 comprises 16 residues. V shed 2 bases, J shed 2 bases, and the junction held 5 bases outside the gene matches. DNA of the CDR3: TGTGCCTGGAGTCAAATACAGGGGGCCTATAATTCACCCCTCCACTTT. Translated: CAWSQIQGAYNSPLHF. The whole variable domain, filled in from reference TRBV30 and TRBJ1-6, reads SQTIHQWPATLVQPVGSPLSLECTVEGTSNPNLYWYRQAAGRGLQLLFYSVGIGQISSEVPQNLSASRPQDRQFILSSKKLLLSDSGFYLCAWSQIQGAYNSPLHFGNGTRLTVT.

The chain joins TRBV27 to TRBJ1-1; D may be TRBD1 (5 bases). From germline, CDR1 is MNHEY and CDR2 SMNVEV (reference sequence). Trimming removed 5 bases at V and 1 base at J, with 11 bases between. CDR3 length equals 14 residues. Here the CDR3 reads CASSPLQGNTEAFF. The CDR3 DNA sequence: TGTGCCAGCAGTCCCCTTCAGGGGAACACTGAAGCTTTCTTT.

This clone appeared a few times. V gene TRBV6-4 combines with J gene TRBJ1-6; D gene uncertain. CDR1 is MRHNA, CDR2 SNTAGT, per germline. The CDR3 has 13 amino acids. The V end was cut by 2 bases, the J end by 9 bases, with 8 bases between. CDR3 protein: CASSDGGISPLHF. The CDR3, as DNA: TGTGCCAGCAGTGACGGCGGGATTTCACCCCTCCACTTT.

A word on this clone: Other nucleotide sequences in the sample specify the same CDR3. The J gene is TRBJ1-5, the V gene TRBV10-3; 8 nucleotides align to TRBD1. V dropped 6 bases and J dropped 6; count of bases not matched to a gene: 4. The germline V gene encodes CDR1 ENHRY and CDR2 SYGVKD. The CDR3 covers 13 residues. The CDR3 here is CAIRGQGGQPQHF. The CDR3 nucleotides are TGTGCCATCAGAGGACAGGGAGGTCAGCCCCAGCATTTT.

This clone was observed a handful of times. V usage is TRBV25-1 and J usage is TRBJ1-2; 8 nucleotides agree with TRBD1. Per germline, CDR1 MGHDK and CDR2 SYGVNS. V lost 6 bases to trimming and J lost 6 bases; unmatched junction nucleotides: 9. The CDR3 length is 14 residues. This CDR3 reads CASSTPGGADGYTF. DNA of the CDR3: TGTGCCAGCAGCACACCAGGGGGCGCGGATGGCTACACCTTC.

This chain uses TRBV7-2 with TRBJ1-2; D may be TRBD1 (6 bases). Trimming pared 5 bases from V and 4 bases from J, leaving 17 bases between. The CDR3 extends over 15 amino acids. Per germline, CDR1 SGHTA and CDR2 FQGNSA. The CDR3: CASSNPLTGPYGYTF. The CDR3, as DNA: TGTGCCAGCAGCAACCCGCTGACAGGCCCCTATGGCTACACCTTC.

This sequence joins TRBV7-2 and TRBJ2-7, with 8 bases aligning to TRBD2. Germline V gives CDR1 SGHTA, CDR2 FQGNSA. The CDR3 sequence is 15 residues long. After removal of 3 bases from V and 1 base from J, the junction contained 5 bases not matched to a gene. CDR3 sequence: CASSFELAESYEQYF. DNA for the CDR3: TGTGCCAGCAGCTTCGAACTAGCGGAATCCTACGAGCAGTACTTC.

The chain employs TRBV5-5 and TRBJ1-4; 11 nucleotides line up with TRBD1. Germline V gene sequence: CDR1 SGHKS, CDR2 YYEKEE (reference sequence). The length of the CDR3 is 14 residues. The trim removed 2 bases at V and 7 bases at J, leaving 1 base unmatched. The CDR3 region has the DNA TGTGCCAGCAGCTTCGGGACAGGGGGTGAAAAACTGTTTTTT. Protein sequence: CASSFGTGGEKLFF.

The chain joins TRBV10-3 to TRBJ1-1; D might be TRBD1 (6 bases). CDR1 ENHRY and CDR2 SYGVKD come from the germline V gene. CDR3 length equals 16 residues. The V end was cut by 0 bases, the J end by 5 bases, with 16 bases between. CDR3 region: CAISESIAGRGTEAFF. The CDR3 nucleotides are TGTGCCATCAGTGAGTCGATCGCAGGAAGGGGGACTGAAGCTTTCTTT.

V and J are TRBV30 and TRBJ1-1; a possible D gene is TRBD1 (5 bases). The CDR3 runs 15 residues. Trimming took off 0 bases at V and 1 base at J, with 12 bases between the two ends. Per germline, CDR1 GTSNPN and CDR2 SVGIG (reference sequence). As DNA, the CDR3 is TGTGCCTGGAGTGTTGGGCAGGGTGGGAACACTGAAGCTTTCTTT. This translates into CAWSVGQGGNTEAFF.

The V gene is TRBV30, the J gene TRBJ2-3, with D possibly TRBD1 on 6 matching bases. The CDR3 runs to 13 residues. V lost 6 bases and J lost 0, with 10 bases in between. The V gene's germline CDR1 is GTSNPN and CDR2 SVGIG (reference sequence). The CDR3 region is CACGQSSTDTQYF. The CDR3 DNA follows: TGTGCCTGCGGACAGTCTAGCACAGATACGCAGTATTTT.

V and J are TRBV30 and TRBJ1-1, with TRBD1 as a possible D gene (5 bases). V gave up 2 bases and J gave up 4 bases, with 14 bases separating them. Germline-derived CDR1 and CDR2 are GTSNPN and SVGIG (reference sequence). The CDR3 spans 14 residues. CDR3 loop: CAWSLWGSGTEAFF. CDR3 DNA: TGTGCCTGGAGTCTCTGGGGCTCGGGCACTGAAGCTTTCTTT.

The J gene is TRBJ1-2, the V gene TRBV11-2; possible D gene TRBD1, 6 bases. CDR1 is SGHAT, CDR2 FQNNGV, per germline. This CDR3 contains 14 residues. Trimming took off 5 bases at V and 3 bases at J, with 13 bases between the two ends. CDR3 sequence (DNA): TGTGCCAGCAGCCAACAGGGTAACTACTATGGCTACACCTTC. As protein: CASSQQGNYYGYTF. Drawing the rest from reference TRBV11-2 and TRBJ1-2, the complete variable domain is EAGVAQSPRYKIIEKRQSVAFWCNPISGHATLYWYQQILGQGPKLLIQFQNNGVVDDSQLPKDRFSAERLKGVDSTLKIQPAKLEDSAVYLCASSQQGNYYGYTFGSGTRLTVV.

The rearrangement uses TRBV11-3 and TRBJ1-4; a weak D match, TRBD1 (5 bases). The CDR3 is 14 residues long. V lost 4 bases to trimming and J lost 5 bases, with 11 bases between them. Germline CDR1 and CDR2: SGHNT and YENEEA. The CDR3 loop reads CASSSGGSNEKLFF. CDR3 nucleotides: TGTGCCAGCAGCTCGGGGGGGTCCAATGAAAAACTGTTTTTT.

V gene TRBV5-1 combines with J gene TRBJ1-1; 7 bases map to TRBD1. This CDR3 has 15 residues. Germline V gives CDR1 SGHRS, CDR2 YFSETQ. V gave up 4 bases and J gave up 4 bases; unmatched junction bases: 10. CDR3 in amino acids: CASSRVTGAGTEAFF. For the CDR3, the DNA is TGCGCCAGCAGCCGAGTCACAGGGGCAGGCACTGAAGCTTTCTTT.

The genes are TRBV7-6 and TRBJ2-7; a possible D gene is TRBD1 (6 bases). The CDR3 runs to 13 residues. V was cut by 6 bases and J by 1 base, with 10 bases left in between. Germline loops: CDR1 SGHVS, CDR2 FNYEAQ. The CDR3: CASSPDSSYEQYF. The CDR3 coding sequence is TGTGCCAGCAGTCCGGACAGTTCCTACGAGCAGTACTTC.